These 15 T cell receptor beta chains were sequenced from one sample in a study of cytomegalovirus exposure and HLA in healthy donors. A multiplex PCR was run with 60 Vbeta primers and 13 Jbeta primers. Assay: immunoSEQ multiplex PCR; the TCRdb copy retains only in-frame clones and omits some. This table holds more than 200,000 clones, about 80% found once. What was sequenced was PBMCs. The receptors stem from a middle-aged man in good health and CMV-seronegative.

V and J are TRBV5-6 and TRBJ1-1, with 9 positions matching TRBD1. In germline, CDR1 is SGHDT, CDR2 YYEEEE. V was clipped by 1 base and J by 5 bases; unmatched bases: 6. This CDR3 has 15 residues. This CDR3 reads CASSLPDRGITEAFF. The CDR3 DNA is TGTGCCAGCAGCTTGCCAGACAGGGGGATAACTGAAGCTTTCTTT.

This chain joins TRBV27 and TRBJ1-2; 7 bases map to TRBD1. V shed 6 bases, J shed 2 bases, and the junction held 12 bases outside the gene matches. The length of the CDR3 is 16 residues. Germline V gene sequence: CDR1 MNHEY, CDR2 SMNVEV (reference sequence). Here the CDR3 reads CASRPGTTGRNYGYTF. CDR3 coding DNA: TGTGCCAGCAGACCCGGAACGACAGGGAGGAACTATGGCTACACCTTC.

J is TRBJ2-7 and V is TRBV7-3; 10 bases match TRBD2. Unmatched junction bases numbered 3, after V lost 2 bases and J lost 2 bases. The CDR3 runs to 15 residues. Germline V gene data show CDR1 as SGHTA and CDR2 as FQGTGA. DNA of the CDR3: TGTGCCAGCAGCTTAGCTAGCGGGGGCCCCTACGAGCAGTACTTC. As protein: CASSLASGGPYEQYF.

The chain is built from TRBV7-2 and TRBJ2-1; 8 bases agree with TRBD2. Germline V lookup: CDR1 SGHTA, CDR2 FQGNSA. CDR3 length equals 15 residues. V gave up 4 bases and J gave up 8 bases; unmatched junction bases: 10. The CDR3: CASSSGRGVTHEQFF. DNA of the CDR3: TGTGCCAGCAGCTCGGGGCGGGGGGTTACCCATGAGCAGTTCTTC. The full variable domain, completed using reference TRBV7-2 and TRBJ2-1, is GAGVSQSPSNKVTEKGKDVELRCDPISGHTALYWYRQSLGQGLEFLIYFQGNSAPDKSGLPSDRFSAERTGGSVSTLTIQRTQQEDSAVYLCASSSGRGVTHEQFFGPGTRLTVL.

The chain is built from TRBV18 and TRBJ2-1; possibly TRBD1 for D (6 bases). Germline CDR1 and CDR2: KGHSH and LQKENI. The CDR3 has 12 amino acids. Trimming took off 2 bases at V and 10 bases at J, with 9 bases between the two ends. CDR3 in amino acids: CASSPAGTEQFF. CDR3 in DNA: TGTGCCAGCTCACCAGCCGGGACAGAGCAGTTCTTC.

Here the CDR3 DNA reads TGTGCCAGCAGCTTTACAGGCATGAACACTGAAGCTTTCTTT. It translates to CASSFTGMNTEAFF. The V and J genes are TRBV7-3 and TRBJ1-1; a weak D match, TRBD1 (5 bases). Germline CDR1 reads SGHTA; CDR2 reads FQGTGA. The CDR3 loop spans 14 amino acids. V shed 3 bases and J shed 0 bases, with 8 bases lying between them.

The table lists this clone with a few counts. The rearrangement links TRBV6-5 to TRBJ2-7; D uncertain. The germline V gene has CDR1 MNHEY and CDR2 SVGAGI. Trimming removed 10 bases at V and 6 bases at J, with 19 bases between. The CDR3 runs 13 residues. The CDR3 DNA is TGTGCCACGGCGCTAGATGGGTGGCGCGAGCAGTACTTC. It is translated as CATALDGWREQYF.

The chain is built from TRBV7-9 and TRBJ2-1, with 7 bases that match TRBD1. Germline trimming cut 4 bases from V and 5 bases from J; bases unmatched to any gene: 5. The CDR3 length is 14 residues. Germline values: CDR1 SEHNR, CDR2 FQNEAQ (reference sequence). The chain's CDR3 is CASSSGTENNEQFF. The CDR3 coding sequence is TGTGCCAGCAGCTCCGGGACAGAGAACAATGAGCAGTTCTTC.

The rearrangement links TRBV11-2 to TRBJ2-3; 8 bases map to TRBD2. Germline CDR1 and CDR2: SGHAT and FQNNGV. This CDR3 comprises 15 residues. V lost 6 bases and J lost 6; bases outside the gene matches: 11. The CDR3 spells CASSFGRADWDTQYF. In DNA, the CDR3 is TGTGCCAGCAGTTTCGGGAGGGCAGATTGGGATACGCAGTATTTT.

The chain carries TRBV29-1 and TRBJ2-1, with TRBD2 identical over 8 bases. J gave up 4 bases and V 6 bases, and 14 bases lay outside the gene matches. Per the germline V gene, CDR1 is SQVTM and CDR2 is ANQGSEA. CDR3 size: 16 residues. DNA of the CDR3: TGCAGCGTCGGGGGGGTAGCGGGGCGCCGATACAATGAGCAGTTCTTC. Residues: CSVGGVAGRRYNEQFF.

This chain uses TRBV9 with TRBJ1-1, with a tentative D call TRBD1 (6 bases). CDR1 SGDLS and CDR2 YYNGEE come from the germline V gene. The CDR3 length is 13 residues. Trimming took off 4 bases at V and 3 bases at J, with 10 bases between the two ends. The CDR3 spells CASSQGRDTEAFF. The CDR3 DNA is TGTGCCAGCAGCCAGGGGAGAGACACTGAAGCTTTCTTT.

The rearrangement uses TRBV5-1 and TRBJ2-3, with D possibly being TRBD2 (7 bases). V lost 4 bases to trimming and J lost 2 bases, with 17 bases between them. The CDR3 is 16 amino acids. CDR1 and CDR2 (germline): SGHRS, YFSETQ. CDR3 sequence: CASSLGGGQNTDTQYF. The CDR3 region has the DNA TGCGCCAGCAGCCTAGGGGGAGGGCAAAACACAGATACGCAGTATTTT.

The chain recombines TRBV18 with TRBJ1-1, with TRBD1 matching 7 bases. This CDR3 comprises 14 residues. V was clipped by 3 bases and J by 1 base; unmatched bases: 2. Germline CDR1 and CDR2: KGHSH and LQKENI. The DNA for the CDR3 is TGTGCCAGCTCACCGACAGGGTGGAACACTGAAGCTTTCTTT. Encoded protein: CASSPTGWNTEAFF.

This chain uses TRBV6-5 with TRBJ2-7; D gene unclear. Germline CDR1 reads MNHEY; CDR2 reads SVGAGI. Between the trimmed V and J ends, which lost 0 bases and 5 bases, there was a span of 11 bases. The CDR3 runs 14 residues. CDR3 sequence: CASSYSSEVNEQYF. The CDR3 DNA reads TGTGCCAGCAGTTACTCGTCCGAGGTGAACGAGCAGTACTTC.

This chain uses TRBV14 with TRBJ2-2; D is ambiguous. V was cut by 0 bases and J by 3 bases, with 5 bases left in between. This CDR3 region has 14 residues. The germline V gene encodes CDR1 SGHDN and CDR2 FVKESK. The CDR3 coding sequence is TGTGCCAGCAGCCAAGATCTCGACACCGGGGAGCTGTTTTTT. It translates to CASSQDLDTGELFF.